This T cell receptor beta chain derives from a study of blood T cell repertoires in COVID-19. The data were produced by immunoSEQ multiplex PCR, yet TCRdb's version contains in-frame clones alone and is incomplete. This sample has under 250,000 clones, with more than 85% found just once. The germline gives CDR1 GTSNPN, CDR2 SVGIG (reference sequence). The CDR3 covers 16 residues. The V gene lost 5 bases and the J gene lost 1 base, with 19 bases spanning the gap. The clonotype comes from a man between 60 and 70 years old with COVID-19, enrolled during active disease. The chain carries TRBV30 and TRBJ2-3; maybe TRBD2 (5 bases). Sequencing was performed on peripheral blood. DNA of the CDR3: TGTGCCTGGGCCGGACTTTTGACTTACGGCACAGATACGCAGTATTTT. This encodes CAWAGLLTYGTDTQYF. The entire variable domain, with the rest obtained from reference TRBV30 and TRBJ2-3, is as follows: SQTIHQWPATLVQPVGSPLSLECTVEGTSNPNLYWYRQAAGRGLQLLFYSVGIGQISSEVPQNLSASRPQDRQFILSSKKLLLSDSGFYLCAWAGLLTYGTDTQYFGPGTRLTVL.